This note documents a single T cell receptor (beta chain) sequence. There is no known antigen for this receptor. Base quality data are lacking; no much larger clone is found one base away. The CDR3 runs 14 residues from the cysteine to the phenylalanine. Only the CDR3 DNA is retained, 42 bases long and in frame from the first base. The CDR1 and CDR2 encoded by the germline V gene (reference sequence) are SEHNR and FQNEAQ. V loses 1 base, J loses 4 bases, and the germline ends lie 10 bases apart. The sample belongs to a study of spatial heterogeneity in lung cancer (dated by TCRdb to about 2019). A note on the overall study: More beta-chain than alpha-chain transcripts were consistently detected, likely reflecting higher beta-chain transcript abundance. In the raw uncorrected reads, each unique combination of TCR and UMI appeared more than ten times on average. In non-small cell lung cancer, the study quantitatively compared TCR alpha and beta repertoires across several tumor regions, matched nontumor lung, and blood. Nonsynonymous mutation counts, determined by whole-exome sequencing of tumor tissue, were related to features of the TCR repertoire. Both alpha and beta chains were TCR-sequenced in samples taken at surgery, namely 220 tumor regions, 62 to 65 matched nontumor lung samples and 50 to 60 PBMC samples. Results the study describes overall, beyond this receptor: Confirming at a functional level the hypothesis that regional TCRs recognize regional mutations was considered to require additional single-cell paired TCR alpha and beta sequencing. Ubiquitous expanded tumor TCRs were found in blood more often at tumor resection than at routine follow-up.

The library was made by 5' RACE. Reads for this sample came from a NextSeq 500. The TCR library protocol attached a unique molecular identifier to each TCR cDNA molecule to allow correction of PCR and sequencing errors. In the original analysis: Decombinator tools were used for TCR identification, UMI-based error correction and CDR3 extraction. TCRs above a frequency of 2 per 1,000, corresponding to the top 1% of the tumor frequency distribution, were defined as expanded. Renyi diversity was computed with the R vegan package after each repertoire had been subsampled 100 times to 5,000 TCRs. CDR3 similarity networks were built from amino acid triplet string-kernel similarity, connecting CDR3s with pairwise similarity above 0.82. TCRdb reworked the public reads: Q25 trimming with fastp, MiXCR clone assembly, productive beta chains retained. Rows merge per CDR3 protein into single entries with the most common DNA and genes. These V and J calls are TCRdb output, not the study's own analysis. The table for this sample lists 40,000 to 50,000 distinct CDR3 sequences; about 13% of them were counted only once. 55% to 65% of the sample rests with the top ten.

This specimen's time point label, per the study, means: sample taken at primary tumor resection. Without any cell sorting, TCR sequencing was performed on whole RNA extracted either from tumor and nontumor lung tissue or from cryopreserved PBMC samples. The donors were 65 to 90 patients from the lung TRACERx cohort who had early-stage, untreated non-small cell lung cancer. Only patients with enough RNA available from two or more tumor regions were chosen for TCR sequencing. The TCR comes from a male donor with early-stage non-small cell lung cancer. The sequence links TRBV7-9 to TRBJ1-1; the D gene is not confidently resolved. The specimen was PBMCs, collected at surgery. Read as DNA, the sequence is TGTGCCAGCAGCTTAGAGGTTGGTGGCACTGAAGCTTTCTTT. This encodes CASSLEVGGTEAFF. The variable domain in full, with residues beyond the CDR3 obtained from the reference TRBV7-9 and TRBJ1-1 genes, is DTGVSQNPRHKITKRGQNVTFRCDPISEHNRLYWYRQTLGQGPEFLTYFQNEAQLEKSRLLSDRFSAERPKGSFSTLEIQRTEQGDSAMYLCASSLEVGGTEAFFGQGTRLTVV.